This is a list of T cell receptor beta chains from one sample in a study of T cells after posttransplantation cyclophosphamide. TCRdb's table, derived via immunoSEQ multiplex PCR, lists solely in-frame clones and lacks some. The sample shows under 8,500 clones, roughly 82% of them seen only once. This material consisted of CD4+ T cells sorted from blood, taken around 1,200 days after allogeneic stem cell transplant with posttransplant cyclophosphamide. Every receptor here comes from a female patient between 35 and 55 years old who received an allogeneic stem cell transplant from a related donor, was CMV-positive, and had no GVHD. Some T cells may be graft donor cells. CDR3s include the opening cysteine and the closing phenylalanine or tryptophan. A D gene is named only where the DNA matches it firmly. Size is omitted from some rows. Given values are once, few, many or a class for expanded clones.

.,TRBJ2-7,.,TRBV7-8,TGTGCCAGCAGGCTTAACCCAACAGGGAGCTCCTACGAGCAGTACTTC,CASRLNPTGSSYEQYF
.,TRBJ2-5,.,TRBV4-1,TGCGCCAGCAGCCCGCGGGACAGCCGATTTAAAGAGACCCAGTACTTC,CASSPRDSRFKETQYF
once,TRBJ2-7,TRBD1,TRBV5-6,TGTGCCAGCAGCCGGGACAGGGCCTACGAGCAGTACTTC,CASSRDRAYEQYF
.,TRBJ1-5,TRBD1,TRBV7-9,TGTGCCAGCAGCCCAGGCGCCGGGACAGGGGTCCAGCCCCAGCATTTT,CASSPGAGTGVQPQHF
once,TRBJ2-1,TRBD2,TRBV19,TGTGCCAGTAGTATTTTAGCGGGGGCTGAGCAGTTCTTC,CASSILAGAEQFF
.,TRBJ2-1,TRBD2,TRBV29-1,TGCAGCGTTATTAGGATGGGGGGGGGACTGATTACCGACCAAAGCTTTTACAATGAGCAGTTCTTC,CSVIRMGGGLITDQSFYNEQFF
.,TRBJ2-5,.,TRBV14,TGTGCCAGCAGCCAAGGAGGGAGGCTACAAGAGACCCAGTACTTC,CASSQGGRLQETQYF
.,TRBJ2-3,TRBD1,TRBV7-2,TGTGCCAGCAGAAGAACCGGGACAGGGTACACAGATACGCAGTATTTT,CASRRTGTGYTDTQYF
few,TRBJ2-5,TRBD1,TRBV19,TGTGCCAGTAGTACCCTCCATCCGGGACAGGGGTACCAAGAGACCCAGTACTTC,CASSTLHPGQGYQETQYF
.,TRBJ2-7,.,TRBV7-2,TGTGCCAGCAGCGTCACCGGGAGCGAGCAGTACTTC,CASSVTGSEQYF
.,TRBJ1-5,TRBD1,TRBV18,TGTGCCAGCTCACCGACTGCCTGGGACAGCCGCAATCAGCCCCAGCATTTT,CASSPTAWDSRNQPQHF
.,TRBJ2-5,TRBD1,TRBV7-2,TGTGCCAGCAGCTCGAGAGGGGACAGGGACAAAGAGACCCAGTACTTC,CASSSRGDRDKETQYF
.,TRBJ1-1,.,TRBV28,TGTGCCAGCAGTTTACCCCCCGCGATGAACACTGAAGCTTTCTTT,CASSLPPAMNTEAFF
.,TRBJ2-7,.,TRBV7-9,TGTGCCAGCAGCTTAGATAGGGGGTCCGACGAGCAGTACTTC,CASSLDRGSDEQYF
.,TRBJ1-1,TRBD1,TRBV10-2,TGCGCCAGCAGTAATCCTGTCAGGGGGCACACTGAAGCTTTCTTT,CASSNPVRGHTEAFF
once,TRBJ1-2,.,TRBV6-5,TGTGCCAGCAGTCCAGGGGTGTATGGCTACACCTTC,CASSPGVYGYTF
.,TRBJ2-1,.,TRBV12-1,TGTGCCAGCAGCTTTACAGGTTATGGGTCCTACAATGAGCAGTTCTTC,CASSFTGYGSYNEQFF
.,TRBJ1-4,.,TRBV5-1,TGCGCCAGCAGCTCTGCAGGTGATGCTACCCTGCCTTTTAATGAAAAACTGTTTTTT,CASSSAGDATLPFNEKLFF
.,TRBJ2-3,.,TRBV11-2,TGTGCCAGCAGCTTAGGGCAGGGTACCGGGCGTACGCAGTATTTT,CASSLGQGTGRTQYF
once,TRBJ2-2,.,TRBV14,TGTGCCAGCAGCCAAAGGACAATCACCGGGGAGCTGTTTTTT,CASSQRTITGELFF
.,TRBJ1-2,.,TRBV28,TGTGCCAGCAGCCACGGACATTATGGCTACACCTTC,CASSHGHYGYTF
.,TRBJ2-7,TRBD2,TRBV10-2,TGCGCCAGCAGGCCCCCGTCTAGCGGCGGATCCTACGAGCAGTACTTC,CASRPPSSGGSYEQYF
few,TRBJ1-1,.,TRBV7-2,TGTGCCAGCAGCTTTACGCCAGGTACCACTTATGAAGCTTTCTTT,CASSFTPGTTYEAFF
.,TRBJ1-1,TRBD1,TRBV28,TGTGCCAGCAGTCAGGACAGGCGGAACACTGAAGCTTTCTTT,CASSQDRRNTEAFF
.,TRBJ1-6,TRBD1,TRBV23-1,TGCGCCAGCAGTCACCCGGACAGGGGGCAATCACCCCTCCACTTT,CASSHPDRGQSPLHF
.,TRBJ1-3,.,TRBV9,TGCGCCAGCAGCGGTGAACTCTCTGGAAACACCATATATTTT,CASSGELSGNTIYF
.,TRBJ2-7,.,TRBV19,TGTGCCAGTAGTATGGCGGCGGGTTCCCGCTACGAGCAGTACTTC,CASSMAAGSRYEQYF
.,TRBJ1-1,.,TRBV6-5,TGTGCCAGCAGTTACAACCCACAGGGAAACACTGAAGCTTTCTTT,CASSYNPQGNTEAFF
.,TRBJ2-2,.,TRBV7-3,TGTGCAAGCAGCTTAATAGGACAAAACACCGGGGAGCTGTTTTTT,CASSLIGQNTGELFF
.,TRBJ1-2,TRBD1,TRBV18,TGTGCCAGCTCACTAAAGGACAGGGTGGGCTACACCTTC,CASSLKDRVGYTF
.,TRBJ2-2,.,TRBV5-1,TGCGCCAGCAGCGAGCAGGGGAGAAACACCGGGGAGCTGTTTTTT,CASSEQGRNTGELFF